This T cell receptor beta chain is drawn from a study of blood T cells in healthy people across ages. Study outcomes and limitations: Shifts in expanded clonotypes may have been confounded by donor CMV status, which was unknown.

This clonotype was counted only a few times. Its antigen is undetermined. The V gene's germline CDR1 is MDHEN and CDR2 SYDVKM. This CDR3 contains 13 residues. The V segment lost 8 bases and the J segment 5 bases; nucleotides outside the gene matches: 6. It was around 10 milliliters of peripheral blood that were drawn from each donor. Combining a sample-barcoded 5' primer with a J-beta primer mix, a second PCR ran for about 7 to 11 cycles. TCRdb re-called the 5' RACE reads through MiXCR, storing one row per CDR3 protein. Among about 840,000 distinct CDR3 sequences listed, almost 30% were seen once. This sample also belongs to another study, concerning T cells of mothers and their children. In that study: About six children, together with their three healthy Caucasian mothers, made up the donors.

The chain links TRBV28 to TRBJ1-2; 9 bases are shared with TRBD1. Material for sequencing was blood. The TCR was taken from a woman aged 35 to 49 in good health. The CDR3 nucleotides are TGTGCCAGCTGTGACAGGGGGGGATATGGCTACACCTTC. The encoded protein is CASCDRGGYGYTF.